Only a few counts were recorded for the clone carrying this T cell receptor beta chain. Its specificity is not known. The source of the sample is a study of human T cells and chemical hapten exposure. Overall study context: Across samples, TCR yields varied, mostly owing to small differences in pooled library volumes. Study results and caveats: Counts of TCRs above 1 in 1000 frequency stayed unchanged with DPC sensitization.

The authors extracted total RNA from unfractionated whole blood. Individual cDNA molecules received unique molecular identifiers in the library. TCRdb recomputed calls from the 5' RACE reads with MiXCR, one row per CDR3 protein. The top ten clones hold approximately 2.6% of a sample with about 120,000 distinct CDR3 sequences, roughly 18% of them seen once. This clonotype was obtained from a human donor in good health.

The CDR3 region is CASTPSSSNEQFF. The CDR3 nucleotides are TGTGCCAGCACGCCGAGTAGCAGCAATGAGCAGTTCTTC. V usage is TRBV5-4 and J usage is TRBJ2-1; D is uncertain. The germline gives CDR1 SGHNT, CDR2 YYREEE (reference sequence). The V end was cut by 6 bases, the J end by 6 bases, with 13 bases between. The CDR3 runs 13 residues.